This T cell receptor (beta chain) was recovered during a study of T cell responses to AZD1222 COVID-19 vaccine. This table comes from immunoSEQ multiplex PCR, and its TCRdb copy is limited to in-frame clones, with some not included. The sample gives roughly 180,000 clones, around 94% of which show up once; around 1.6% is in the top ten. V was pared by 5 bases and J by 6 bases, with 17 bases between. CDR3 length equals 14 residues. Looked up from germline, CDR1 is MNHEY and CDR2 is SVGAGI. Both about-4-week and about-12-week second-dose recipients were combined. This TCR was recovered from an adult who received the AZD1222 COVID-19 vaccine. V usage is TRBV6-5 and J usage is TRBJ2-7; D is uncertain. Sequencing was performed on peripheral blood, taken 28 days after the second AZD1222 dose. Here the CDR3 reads CASSPRSRGSEQYF. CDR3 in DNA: TGTGCCAGCAGTCCCCGAAGCCGAGGCTCCGAGCAGTACTTC.